These 9 T cell receptor beta chains were all obtained from the same sample, sequenced in a study of read filtering for tumor transcriptome and immune sequencing. From about 400 ng of RNA, a library with molecular barcoded alpha/delta and beta/gamma adaptors was made. TCRdb independently ran MiXCR on the reads; one entry per CDR3 protein. The sample lists tens of thousands of distinct CDR3 sequences, about 12% occurring once. The sequenced sample consisted of a population of CD138-negative cells sorted from bone marrow. These receptors all stem from a donor at least 40 years old with multiple myeloma.

This clonotype appeared many times. The chain is built from TRBV28 and TRBJ2-1; 7 bases agree with TRBD1. J was trimmed by 15 bases and V by 6 bases; bases with no gene match: 11. Germline loops: CDR1 MDHEN, CDR2 SYDVKM. This CDR3 spans 12 amino acids. The CDR3 region has the DNA TGTGCCAGCAGACTAAGACAGGGTATGCCGTTCTTC. This codes for CASRLRQGMPFF.

Ten or more counts support this clonotype. The V gene is TRBV2, the J gene TRBJ2-1, with D unresolved. Germline values: CDR1 SNHLY, CDR2 FYNNEI. This CDR3 comprises 15 residues. V was trimmed by 4 bases and J by 0 bases, leaving 10 bases between them. The chain's CDR3 is CASSAWGSSYNEQFF. The CDR3 DNA reads as TGTGCCAGCAGTGCGTGGGGTAGCTCCTACAATGAGCAGTTCTTC.

This clonotype was recorded many times. The chain joins TRBV20-1 to TRBJ2-3; tentative D call: TRBD1 (6 bases). V lost 2 bases and J lost 5, with 8 bases in between. Germline CDR1 and CDR2: DFQATT and SNEGSKA (reference sequence). The CDR3 runs 12 residues. DNA of the CDR3: TGCAGTGCTAGACAGGGGAGAGATACGCAGTATTTT. Translating gives CSARQGRDTQYF.

The chain uses TRBV30 and TRBJ2-5; D unclear. The germline V and J ends were trimmed by 1 base and 1 base, with 13 bases remaining between them. This CDR3 is built from 15 residues. The germline CDR1 and CDR2 sequences are GTSNPN and SVGIG (reference sequence). CDR3 amino acids: CAWSAPSQGQETQYF. CDR3 sequence (DNA): TGTGCCTGGAGTGCACCGAGCCAAGGCCAAGAGACCCAGTACTTC.

This clonotype was picked up many times. The chain carries TRBV4-1 and TRBJ2-5; D is possibly TRBD1 or TRBD2 (5 bases each). The ends were cut back, 0 bases at V and 5 bases at J, with 13 bases in the middle. This CDR3 is built from 15 residues. CDR1 MGHRA and CDR2 YSYEKL come from the germline V gene. The CDR3, as DNA: TGCGCCAGCAGCCAAGAAGGCGCACGGGGCGAGACCCAGTACTTC. It is translated as CASSQEGARGETQYF.

This clonotype was seen at least ten times. The V and J genes are TRBV7-2 and TRBJ2-1; D perhaps matches TRBD1 (6 bases). The V end was cut by 5 bases, the J end by 10 bases, with 9 bases between. Germline assignment: CDR1 SGHTA and CDR2 FQGNSA. The CDR3 loop spans 11 amino acids. The CDR3 is CASSTGQEQFF. CDR3 DNA sequence: TGTGCCAGCAGCACCGGACAGGAGCAGTTCTTC. Full variable domain (outside the CDR3, taken from reference TRBV7-2 and TRBJ2-1): GAGVSQSPSNKVTEKGKDVELRCDPISGHTALYWYRQSLGQGLEFLIYFQGNSAPDKSGLPSDRFSAERTGGSVSTLTIQRTQQEDSAVYLCASSTGQEQFFGPGTRLTVL.

This clonotype was recorded once. A much larger clone lies a single base off, so this may be a read error. This sequence joins TRBV7-2 and TRBJ2-2, with 9 bases matching TRBD2. The CDR3 sequence is 15 residues long. Germline V CDR1 and CDR2: SGHTA, FQGNSA. The CDR3 bases are TGTGCCAGCAGCCCTACTAGCGGGTACACCGAGGAGCTGTTTTTT. It specifies CASSPTSGYTEELFF.

This clonotype was counted many times. This chain links TRBV2 with TRBJ2-1, with 8 positions matching TRBD2. This CDR3 is built from 14 residues. V lost 5 bases to trimming and J lost 9 bases; unmatched junction nucleotides: 9. Germline lookup yields CDR1 SNHLY and CDR2 FYNNEI. DNA of the CDR3: TGTGCCAGCAGTCCTTGGTCTAGCGGGCCTGAGCAGTTCTTC. Its protein is CASSPWSSGPEQFF. Based on the CDR3 plus reference TRBV2 and TRBJ2-1, the full variable domain is EPEVTQTPSHQVTQMGQEVILRCVPISNHLYFYWYRQILGQKVEFLVSFYNNEISEKSEIFDDQFSVERPDGSNFTLKIRSTKLEDSAMYFCASSPWSSGPEQFFGPGTRLTVL.

This clonotype was detected many times. The chain uses TRBV7-2 and TRBJ2-5, with TRBD2 identical over 12 bases. The trim removed 4 bases at V and 3 bases at J, leaving 3 bases unmatched. Germline V CDR1 and CDR2: SGHTA, FQGNSA. The CDR3 is 15 amino acids. The CDR3 nucleotides read TGTGCCAGCAGCTCACTAGCGGGGGGCAAAGAGACCCAGTACTTC. It yields the protein CASSSLAGGKETQYF.